Below, 15 T cell receptor beta chains from the same sample are listed, as sequenced in a study of T cells in localized non-small cell lung cancer. Assay: immunoSEQ multiplex PCR; the TCRdb copy retains only in-frame clones and omits some. The repertoire holds approximately 29,000 clones, with over 80% as singletons. Sequenced here: peripheral blood, sampled before any cancer treatment. The origin of the receptors is a male donor older than 55 with stage I lung adenocarcinoma.

V gene TRBV7-2 combines with J gene TRBJ2-7; TRBD1 matches 8 bases. The V gene's germline CDR1 is SGHTA and CDR2 FQGNSA. This CDR3 contains 14 residues. Trimming at V came to 5 bases and at J to 3 bases, leaving 6 bases not matched to a gene. CDR3 DNA sequence: TGTGCCAGCAGCACCGGGACAGGCCTCTACGAGCAGTACTTC. Translated: CASSTGTGLYEQYF.

This chain connects TRBV19 to TRBJ1-5, with 7 bases identical to TRBD1. V was pared by 6 bases and J by 5 bases, with 4 bases of the junction left unmatched. Looked up from germline, CDR1 is LNHDA and CDR2 is SQIVND (reference sequence). The CDR3 totals 13 residues. The CDR3 spells CASRVQGDQPQHF. In DNA, the CDR3 is TGTGCCAGTAGAGTCCAGGGGGATCAGCCCCAGCATTTT.

The rearrangement links TRBV5-1 to TRBJ2-2; 7 bases are shared with TRBD1. This CDR3 has 17 amino acids. V was pared by 5 bases and J by 0 bases, with 10 bases of the junction left unmatched. CDR1 is SGHRS and CDR2 is YFSETQ in the germline V gene. CDR3 DNA sequence: TGCGCCAGCAGACCAACTCCGGGACAGTCGAACACCGGGGAGCTGTTTTTT. It specifies CASRPTPGQSNTGELFF. Based on the CDR3 plus reference TRBV5-1 and TRBJ2-2, the full variable domain is KAGVTQTPRYLIKTRGQQVTLSCSPISGHRSVSWYQQTPGQGLQFLFEYFSETQRNKGNFPGRFSGRQFSNSRSEMNVSTLELGDSALYLCASRPTPGQSNTGELFFGEGSRLTVL.

The chain links TRBV7-2 to TRBJ2-3, with D possibly matching TRBD1 (6 bases). Trimming stripped 3 bases from V and 3 bases from J, with 19 bases between. This CDR3 is built from 17 residues. Germline assignment: CDR1 SGHTA and CDR2 FQGNSA. The CDR3 DNA reads TGTGCCAGCAGCTTTTTTAAGTCGGCAGGGGTAACAGATACGCAGTATTTT. Amino acids: CASSFFKSAGVTDTQYF.

The rearrangement links TRBV28 to TRBJ2-1, with D perhaps assigned TRBD1 or TRBD2 (6 bases each). V was pared by 5 bases and J by 2 bases, with 16 bases between. Germline CDR1 reads MDHEN; CDR2 reads SYDVKM. The CDR3 is 16 amino acids. CDR3 residues: CASSPPGASAYNEQFF. CDR3 nucleotide sequence: TGTGCCAGCAGTCCCCCGGGGGCTTCTGCCTACAATGAGCAGTTCTTC.

This clone showed up just a few times. The V call is TRBV28, the J call TRBJ1-2; the D is unclear. The CDR3 is made up of 13 amino acids. Trimming shortened V by 2 bases and J by 2 bases, and 6 bases separated the two germline ends. Germline CDR1 MDHEN, CDR2 SYDVKM. CDR3 in amino acids: CASSLMVNYGYTF. The CDR3 coding sequence is TGTGCCAGCAGTTTAATGGTAAACTATGGCTACACCTTC.

The chain joins TRBV4-3 to TRBJ1-1, with D unresolved. The CDR3 length is 14 residues. Deletions cut 1 base from V and 4 bases from J, with 10 bases between. From germline, CDR1 is LGHNA and CDR2 YSLEER. The CDR3 region is CASSQVGSGTEAFF. CDR3 nucleotides: TGCGCCAGCAGCCAAGTGGGCAGCGGCACTGAAGCTTTCTTT.

The V and J genes are TRBV21-1 and TRBJ1-1. TRBV21-1 is a pseudogene. The CDR3 spans 16 residues. CDR3 loop: CASTPKLGGRAPEAFF. CDR3 coding DNA: TGTGCCAGCACGCCCAAACTTGGGGGTAGGGCACCTGAAGCTTTCTTT.

The rearrangement uses TRBV5-4 and TRBJ2-5; D is ambiguous. V was shortened by 1 base and J by 2 bases, with 12 bases between the two germline ends. CDR1 and CDR2 from the germline V gene are SGHNT and YYREEE (reference sequence). The CDR3 sequence is 15 residues long. The CDR3 spells CASSLNQPSQETQYF. The CDR3 DNA reads as TGTGCCAGCAGCTTGAATCAGCCGTCACAAGAGACCCAGTACTTC.

The V call is TRBV2, the J call TRBJ2-7; 7 bases match TRBD2. The V and J ends lost 3 bases and 8 bases, in that order; junction bases with no gene match: 13. There are 15 residues in the CDR3. CDR1 is SNHLY and CDR2 is FYNNEI in the germline V gene. The CDR3: CASSEITGGGTQQYF. As DNA, the CDR3 is TGTGCCAGCAGTGAGATCACGGGAGGCGGGACGCAGCAGTACTTC.

This clone was observed a single time. The chain couples TRBV7-2 to TRBJ2-7; the D gene is possibly TRBD1 (6 bases). V lost 5 bases and J lost 5, with 22 bases in between. The germline gives CDR1 SGHTA, CDR2 FQGNSA. This CDR3 contains 16 residues. The CDR3 loop reads CASSREATGRTHEQYF. CDR3 coding DNA: TGTGCCAGCAGCCGAGAAGCGACAGGTAGGACGCACGAGCAGTACTTC.

The rearrangement links TRBV5-1 to TRBJ1-2; 7 bases fit TRBD1. Germline values: CDR1 SGHRS, CDR2 YFSETQ. Trimming cost V 3 bases and J 6 bases; bases outside gene matches: 17. CDR3 length: 17 amino acids. In nucleotides, the CDR3 is TGCGCCAGCAGCTCCATTGGACTAGGACAGGTGCAAGATGGCTACACCTTC. It specifies CASSSIGLGQVQDGYTF.

The V gene is TRBV6-5, the J gene TRBJ2-3, with D uncertain. The CDR3 is made up of 14 amino acids. Germline V gene sequence: CDR1 MNHEY, CDR2 SVGAGI. Trimming stripped 6 bases from V and 1 base from J, with 11 bases between. The CDR3 loop is CASSLVLGTDTQYF. The CDR3 DNA is TGTGCCAGCAGCTTAGTATTGGGCACAGATACGCAGTATTTT.

The V and J genes are TRBV4-3 and TRBJ2-2, with D tentatively TRBD1 or TRBD2 (5 bases each). The CDR3 sequence is 15 residues long. From germline, CDR1 is LGHNA and CDR2 YSLEER. Deletions cut 2 bases from V and 5 bases from J, with 12 bases between. The CDR3 DNA reads TGCGCCAGCAGCCAACCGGGACCGCGGACCGGGGAGCTGTTTTTT. Translation: CASSQPGPRTGELFF.

The chain joins TRBV9 to TRBJ1-2; 8 bases map to TRBD1. The trim removed 0 bases at V and 7 bases at J, leaving 2 bases unmatched. CDR1 and CDR2 (germline): SGDLS, YYNGEE. The CDR3 is made up of 13 amino acids. The DNA for the CDR3 is TGTGCCAGCAGCGTAGGGCAGGGGGCTGGCTACACCTTC. This codes for CASSVGQGAGYTF.